Sequencing of this T cell receptor (beta chain) was carried out in a study of blood T cell repertoires in COVID-19. Study-level background: Acute and convalescent COVID-19 specimens originated in the United States, Italy and Spain.

Some clones are missing from TCRdb's copy, which holds only in-frame ones; the method was immunoSEQ multiplex PCR. Counted here are fewer than 200,000 clones, approximately 82% occurring once; the ten biggest clones make up roughly 18%. The CDR3 has 17 residues. The J segment lost 5 bases and the V segment lost 4 bases, leaving 10 bases of the junction unmatched. Germline V lookup: CDR1 KGHSY, CDR2 FQNENV. The material sequenced was peripheral blood. This chain uses TRBV16 with TRBJ2-1, with 11 nucleotides matching TRBD2. The receptor was derived from a woman between 65 and 79 years old who had recovered from COVID-19. The CDR3 sequence is CASSRRPTSGKHNEQFF. The CDR3 region has the DNA TGTGCCAGCAGCCGCCGCCCGACTAGCGGGAAACACAATGAGCAGTTCTTC.